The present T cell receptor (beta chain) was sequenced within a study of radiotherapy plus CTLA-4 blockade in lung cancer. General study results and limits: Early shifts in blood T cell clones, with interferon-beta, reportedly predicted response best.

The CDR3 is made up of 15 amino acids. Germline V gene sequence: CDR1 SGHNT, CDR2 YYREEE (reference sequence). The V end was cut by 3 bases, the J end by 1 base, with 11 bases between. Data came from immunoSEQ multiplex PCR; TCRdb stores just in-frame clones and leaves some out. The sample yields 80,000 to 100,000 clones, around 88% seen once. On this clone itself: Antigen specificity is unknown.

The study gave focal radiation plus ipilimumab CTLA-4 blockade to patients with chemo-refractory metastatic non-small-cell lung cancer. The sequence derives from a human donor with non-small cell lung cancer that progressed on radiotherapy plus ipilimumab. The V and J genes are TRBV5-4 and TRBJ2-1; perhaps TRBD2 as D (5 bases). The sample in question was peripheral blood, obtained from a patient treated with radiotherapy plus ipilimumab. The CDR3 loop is CASSWTVESYNEQFF. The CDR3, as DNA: TGTGCCAGCAGCTGGACTGTTGAGTCCTACAATGAGCAGTTCTTC.